This TCR beta chain was sequenced during a study of cytomegalovirus exposure and HLA in healthy donors. Broader study findings: Despite most TCR sequences being rare, some public TCRs occurred in many donors.

About this clone itself: Its cognate antigen is unknown.

The PCR contained 60 Vbeta and 13 Jbeta primers. Using immunoSEQ multiplex PCR, the repertoire was profiled, and TCRdb retains in-frame clones only, with some absent. The sample holds around 230,000 clones, about three quarters seen once. The sequenced sample was PBMCs. This clonotype was obtained from a boy aged 5 to 17 in good health and CMV-seronegative.

CDR3 sequence (DNA): TGTGCCAGCTCTCGGGACAGGGGGACGCTGCACGAGCAGTACTTC. Amino acids: CASSRDRGTLHEQYF. J is TRBJ2-7 and V is TRBV18; 11 positions agree with TRBD1. This CDR3 spans 15 amino acids. Germline trimming cut 6 bases from V and 5 bases from J; bases unmatched to any gene: 9. CDR1 KGHSH and CDR2 LQKENI come from the germline V gene.